This passage covers 2 T cell receptor beta chains from one sample sequenced in a study of T cell repertoires in cytomegalovirus infection. TCRdb recomputed calls from the reads with MiXCR, one row per CDR3 protein. The sample includes under 850,000 distinct CDR3 sequences, around 31% seen only once; the top ten take approximately 18%. No cognate antigen is known for these TCRs. The input for sequencing was cultured PBMCs, taken from culture after CMV antigen stimulation. Receptors originate from a human donor in good health (CMV status not recorded). Some clones in this sample may be carry-over from other donors' samples.

This chain links TRBV7-9 with TRBJ1-2; 12 bases fit TRBD1. Germline V gene data show CDR1 as SEHNR and CDR2 as FQNEAQ (reference sequence). Unmatched junction bases numbered 5, after V lost 5 bases and J lost 7 bases. The length of the CDR3 is 14 residues. DNA of the CDR3: TGTGCCAGCAGCCCAGGGACAGGGGGCTTTGGCTACACCTTC. Residues: CASSPGTGGFGYTF.

This clonotype was recorded at least ten times. The chain carries TRBV7-2 and TRBJ2-5; the D gene is possibly TRBD1 (5 bases). Deletions cut 5 bases from V and 9 bases from J, with 13 bases between. CDR1 and CDR2 from the germline V gene are SGHTA and FQGNSA. This CDR3 is built from 12 residues. CDR3 residues: CASSTSGAAQYF. Here the CDR3 DNA reads TGTGCCAGCAGCACAAGTGGGGCGGCCCAGTACTTC.